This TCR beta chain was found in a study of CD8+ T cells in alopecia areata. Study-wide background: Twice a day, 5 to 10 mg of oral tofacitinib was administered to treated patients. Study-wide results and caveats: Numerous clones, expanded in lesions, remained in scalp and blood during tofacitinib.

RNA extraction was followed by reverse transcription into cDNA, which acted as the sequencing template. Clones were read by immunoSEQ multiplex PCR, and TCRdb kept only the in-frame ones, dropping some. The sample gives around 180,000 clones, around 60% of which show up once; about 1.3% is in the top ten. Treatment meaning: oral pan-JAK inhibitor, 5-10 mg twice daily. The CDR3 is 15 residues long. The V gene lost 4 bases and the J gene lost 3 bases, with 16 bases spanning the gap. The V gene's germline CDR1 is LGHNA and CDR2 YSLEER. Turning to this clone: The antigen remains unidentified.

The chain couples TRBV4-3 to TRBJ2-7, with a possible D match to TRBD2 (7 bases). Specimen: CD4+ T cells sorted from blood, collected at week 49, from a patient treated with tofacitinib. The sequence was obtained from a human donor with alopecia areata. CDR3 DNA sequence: TGCGCCAGCAGCCGGGGCGGGGGCCCCGACTACGAGCAGTACTTC. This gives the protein CASSRGGGPDYEQYF.